This TCR beta chain was documented in a study of blood T cell repertoires in COVID-19. TCRdb's copy holds only in-frame clones and misses some; the assay was immunoSEQ multiplex PCR. Seen here are around 180,000 clones, about 82% observed once, and the top ten hold roughly 9.1%. The CDR3 is made up of 15 amino acids. From germline, CDR1 is SGHRS and CDR2 YFSETQ. Trimming took 3 bases from V and 5 from J, leaving 14 bases between them. This clone was counted only a few times. This chain uses TRBV5-1 with TRBJ1-4; D gene unclear. The sequencing input was PBMCs or T cells enriched from blood (not recorded which). This receptor was taken from a woman between 25 and 40 years old who had recovered from COVID-19. In nucleotides, the CDR3 is TGCGCCAGCAGCTCCGACCTGGGGAGGAATGAAAAACTGTTTTTT. It is translated as CASSSDLGRNEKLFF.